This TCR beta chain derives from a study of T cell responses to AZD1222 COVID-19 vaccine. Clones were read by immunoSEQ multiplex PCR, and TCRdb kept only the in-frame ones, dropping some. The sample gives more than 140,000 clones, more than 70% of which show up once; 2.9% is in the top ten. This receptor was taken from an adult in good health. Sequences were derived from peripheral blood, sampled on day 0 of AZD1222 vaccination.

This CDR3 reads CASRGTSGTEQFF. CDR3 nucleotide sequence: TGTGCCAGCAGGGGGACTAGCGGGACTGAGCAGTTCTTC. The gene calls are TRBV2 and TRBJ2-1; 13 nucleotides align to TRBD2. With 6 bases clipped from V and 9 bases from J, the junction kept 2 bases outside the gene matches. The CDR3 is 13 amino acids. Germline CDR1 and CDR2: SNHLY and FYNNEI.